The table lists the clone carrying this TCR beta chain with a few counts. Its antigen is not known. V was cut by 2 bases and J by 5 bases, with 34 bases left in between. Germline V lookup: CDR1 SNHLY, CDR2 FYNNEI. The length of the CDR3 is 21 residues. This record comes from a study of OX40 agonist ivuxolimab in advanced cancers. The overall study: The mean age was approximately 60 years, ranging from roughly 23 to 90, with 80% to 85% of participants male. Study-level results: Fewer expanded clones were found on average in CD4+ than in CD8+ T cells.

The assay was immunoSEQ multiplex PCR, and TCRdb's table has in-frame clones only and misses some. The sample has 50,000 to 75,000 clones, approximately 91% seen once. J is TRBJ2-7 and V is TRBV2; D may match TRBD1 or TRBD2 (5 bases each). Here the sequenced sample was CD4+ or CD8+ T cells sorted from blood, taken in a trial of the OX40 agonist ivuxolimab. This TCR was sampled from an adult with an advanced solid tumor such as melanoma, head and neck, liver or kidney cancer. The chain's CDR3 is CASSESGKEDTVVGGQDEQYF. The CDR3 bases are TGTGCCAGCAGTGAATCTGGCAAGGAGGACACTGTGGTGGGTGGTCAGGACGAGCAGTACTTC.